This T cell receptor beta chain was recorded in a study of cytomegalovirus exposure and HLA in healthy donors. Study summary: Of more than 350 genotyped donors, about 80% clustered with self-reported Caucasian donors. Findings and caveats of the study: The authors later linked a missense DCLRE1C variant to TCR beta V- and J-gene trimming. In a later analysis, the majority of CMV-associated beta chains seemingly showed HLA restriction. A later analysis reported that several of the most significant clusters appeared to be linked to common viral pathogens, among them Epstein-Barr virus.

PCR primers comprised 60 Vbeta and 13 Jbeta primers. The repertoire was sequenced with immunoSEQ multiplex PCR; TCRdb's copy has only in-frame clones and lacks some. The table counts roughly 58,000 clones; approximately 10% lies in the top ten. Regarding this clone: Its antigen is as yet unknown.

Germline V gives CDR1 DFQATT, CDR2 SNEGSKA (reference sequence). The length of the CDR3 is 11 residues. The trim removed 3 bases at V and 12 bases at J, leaving 7 bases unmatched. This sequence originates from a woman in her forties or fifties in good health and CMV-seropositive. The V gene is TRBV20-1, the J gene TRBJ2-5; 7 bases agree with TRBD1. Source material: PBMCs. The CDR3 DNA follows: TGCAGTGCTAGTAGGGGGCGGTACGAGTACTTC. It is translated as CSASRGRYEYF.